These T cell receptor beta chains were read from a single sample in a study of OX40 agonist ivuxolimab in advanced cancers. TCRdb's copy holds only in-frame clones and misses some; the assay was immunoSEQ multiplex PCR. The sample has about 95,000 clones; 90% to 95% are singletons. The specimen comprised CD4+ or CD8+ T cells sorted from blood, sampled in a trial of the OX40 agonist ivuxolimab. These receptors all stem from an adult with an advanced solid tumor such as melanoma, head and neck, liver or kidney cancer. Both conserved end residues are part of each CDR3. The D gene is left open where the match is weak. Clone size is shown for a subset of rows, as once, few, many or a class of expanded clone.

CDR3aa,CDR3nt,v_gene,d_gene,abundance,len,j_gene
CASSWGTAYEQYF,TGTGCCAGCAGCTGGGGGACGGCCTACGAGCAGTACTTC,TRBV28,-,-,13,TRBJ2-7
CASSFSGPGPYEQYF,TGCGCCAGCAGCTTTAGCGGGCCGGGCCCCTACGAGCAGTACTTC,TRBV5-1,TRBD2,-,15,TRBJ2-7
CASSVLSSGANVLTF,TGTGCCAGCAGTGTTCTCAGTTCTGGGGCCAACGTCCTGACTTTC,TRBV25-1,-,-,15,TRBJ2-6
CSVRQGGDNEQFF,TGCAGCGTTCGACAGGGGGGAGACAATGAGCAGTTCTTC,TRBV29-1,TRBD1,-,13,TRBJ2-1
CASSSSGQGTTEQYF,TGCGCCAGCAGTTCTTCCGGCCAAGGAACCACCGAGCAGTACTTC,TRBV4-1,-,-,15,TRBJ2-7
CAGGGGATNEKLFF,TGTGCCGGGGGAGGAGGGGCAACTAATGAAAAACTGTTTTTT,TRBV28,-,-,14,TRBJ1-4
CASSALQVGANTGELFF,TGTGCCAGCAGTGCCTTACAGGTTGGGGCGAACACCGGGGAGCTGTTTTTT,TRBV6-4,-,-,17,TRBJ2-2
CASSLGEGGQTQYF,TGCGCCAGCAGCTTGGGAGAAGGGGGACAGACCCAGTACTTC,TRBV5-1,-,-,14,TRBJ2-5
CASGDLGGRGSGANVLTF,TGTGCCAGCGGTGATTTAGGCGGGAGGGGATCTGGGGCCAACGTCCTGACTTTC,TRBV28,TRBD2,-,18,TRBJ2-6
CAIMASGSSNEQYF,TGTGCCATCATGGCTAGCGGGAGTTCTAACGAGCAGTACTTC,TRBV10-3,TRBD2,-,14,TRBJ2-7
CASDKDGALNYEQYF,TGTGCCAGCGACAAAGACGGAGCACTCAACTACGAGCAGTACTTC,TRBV21-1,-,-,15,TRBJ2-7
CASSPMDGSKTTFF,TGTGCCAGCAGCCCTATGGACGGGAGTAAGACGACTTTCTTT,TRBV11-3,-,-,14,TRBJ1-1
CASRLRGTGELFF,TGTGCCAGCAGGCTCCGGGGAACCGGGGAGCTGTTTTTT,TRBV7-8,-,-,13,TRBJ2-2
CASSPPGLAGAAGSGEQFF,TGTGCCAGCTCACCACCGGGACTAGCGGGGGCCGCCGGCTCGGGTGAGCAGTTCTTC,TRBV18,TRBD2,-,19,TRBJ2-1
CASSYEGTKNIQYF,TGTGCCAGCAGTTACGAGGGGACCAAAAACATTCAGTACTTC,TRBV6-6,-,once,14,TRBJ2-4
CAISVAGNTGELFF,TGTGCCATCAGCGTGGCGGGGAACACCGGGGAGCTGTTTTTT,TRBV10-3,-,-,14,TRBJ2-2
CASSKASPGLNEQFF,TGTGCCAGCAGCAAAGCTTCCCCGGGTCTGAATGAGCAGTTCTTC,TRBV21-1,-,-,15,TRBJ2-1
CASRQGAQATNEKLFF,TGTGCCAGTAGGCAGGGGGCGCAGGCAACTAATGAAAAACTGTTTTTT,TRBV19,TRBD1,-,16,TRBJ1-4
CASSGQGGQPQHF,TGTGCCAGCAGTGGACAGGGTGGTCAGCCCCAGCATTTT,TRBV6-1,TRBD1,-,13,TRBJ1-5
CASSSQGSPLHF,TGTGCCAGCAGTTCTCAAGGTTCACCCCTCCACTTT,TRBV27,-,-,12,TRBJ1-6
CASSEGQGNTEAFF,TGTGCCAGCAGCGAGGGGCAGGGGAACACTGAAGCTTTCTTT,TRBV6-5,-,-,14,TRBJ1-1
CASSGQVGSYEQYF,TGTGCCAGCAGTGGACAGGTGGGCTCCTACGAGCAGTACTTC,TRBV6-1,-,-,14,TRBJ2-7
CASSISGQSTDTQYF,TGTGCCAGTAGTATCTCGGGACAAAGCACAGATACGCAGTATTTT,TRBV19,-,-,15,TRBJ2-3
CASSPGLARSHEQYF,TGTGCCAGCAGTCCCGGACTAGCGAGATCCCACGAGCAGTACTTC,TRBV6-5,TRBD2,-,15,TRBJ2-7
CASSPTAGDPYEQYF,TGTGCCAGCAGCCCCACAGCAGGGGACCCCTACGAGCAGTACTTC,TRBV7-8,-,once,15,TRBJ2-7
CASSLGAGNIYNEQFF,TGTGCCAGCAGCTTAGGAGCGGGGAACATCTACAATGAGCAGTTCTTC,TRBV7-2,TRBD2,-,16,TRBJ2-1
CASSPPTGAVTGELFF,TGTGCCAGCAGTCCCCCGACAGGGGCGGTCACCGGGGAGCTGTTTTTT,TRBV27,TRBD1,-,16,TRBJ2-2
CASSANPLGTQYF,TGTGCCAGCAGCGCCAATCCCTTGGGGACCCAGTACTTC,TRBV7-2,-,-,13,TRBJ2-5
CASSTGTGANEQFF,TGTGCCAGCAGCACCGGGACTGGAGCGAATGAGCAGTTCTTC,TRBV5-6,-,once,14,TRBJ2-1
CASSYAQTYEQYF,TGTGCCAGCAGTTACGCACAGACCTACGAGCAGTACTTC,TRBV6-5,-,-,13,TRBJ2-7
CSVAGASNQPQHF,TGCAGCGTTGCGGGGGCAAGCAATCAGCCCCAGCATTTT,TRBV29-1,-,-,13,TRBJ1-5
CASSENSISQPQHF,TGTGCCAGCAGTGAAAACAGCATCTCTCAGCCCCAGCATTTT,TRBV2,-,-,14,TRBJ1-5
CASSPAGTGSNEQFF,TGTGCCAGCTCACCTGCCGGGACAGGGAGCAATGAGCAGTTCTTC,TRBV18,TRBD1,-,15,TRBJ2-1
CASSFSQGRVDQPQHF,TGTGCCAGCAGTTTCTCACAGGGCCGGGTCGATCAGCCCCAGCATTTT,TRBV28,-,-,16,TRBJ1-5
CASSLAPAGTNTGELFF,TGCGCCAGCAGCTTGGCCCCTGCGGGAACGAACACCGGGGAGCTGTTTTTT,TRBV5-1,-,-,17,TRBJ2-2
CASSTGLAGPYEQYF,TGTGCCAGCAGTACCGGACTAGCGGGCCCCTACGAGCAGTACTTC,TRBV2,TRBD2,-,15,TRBJ2-7
CASSTTSNQPQHF,TGTGCCAGTAGTACCACTTCTAATCAGCCCCAGCATTTT,TRBV19,-,-,13,TRBJ1-5
CASSNDDGDLWPQHF,TGTGCCAGCAGCAACGATGATGGGGACCTCTGGCCCCAGCATTTT,TRBV9,-,-,15,TRBJ1-5
CASSLGLADTGELFF,TGTGCCAGCAGTCTGGGACTAGCGGACACCGGGGAGCTGTTTTTT,TRBV9,TRBD2,-,15,TRBJ2-2
CASYLQRSGNTIYF,TGTGCCAGCTATTTACAACGCTCTGGAAACACCATATATTTT,TRBV6-6,-,-,14,TRBJ1-3
CASSVGGNEHNEQFF,TGTGCCAGCAGCGTAGGGGGCAACGAGCACAATGAGCAGTTCTTC,TRBV9,-,-,15,TRBJ2-1
CASSPNLPRGAEAFF,TGTGCCAGCAGCCCCAATCTTCCCAGGGGCGCTGAAGCTTTCTTT,TRBV27,-,-,15,TRBJ1-1
CASSPLKYNEQFF,TGTGCCAGCAGCCCCCTGAAATACAATGAGCAGTTCTTC,TRBV4-2,-,once,13,TRBJ2-1
CAWSVTGPYGYTF,TGTGCCTGGAGCGTAACAGGGCCCTATGGCTACACCTTC,TRBV30,-,-,13,TRBJ1-2
CAWSTTSGYEQYF,TGTGCCTGGAGTACCACTAGCGGCTACGAGCAGTACTTC,TRBV30,TRBD2,-,13,TRBJ2-7
CAWSQGNTEAFF,TGTGCCTGGAGTCAGGGGAATACTGAAGCTTTCTTT,TRBV30,-,once,12,TRBJ1-1
CASSLAGSTDTQYF,TGCGCCAGCAGCTTGGCAGGGAGCACAGATACGCAGTATTTT,TRBV5-1,-,-,14,TRBJ2-3
CASSLAPEIYEQYF,TGTGCCAGCAGCTTGGCTCCAGAAATCTACGAGCAGTACTTC,TRBV5-5,-,-,14,TRBJ2-7
CASSLGQDNEKLFF,TGTGCCAGCTCACTGGGACAGGATAATGAAAAACTGTTTTTT,TRBV18,TRBD1,-,14,TRBJ1-4
CASSQLAGAGEQYF,TGTGCCAGCAGCCAACTAGCGGGAGCAGGTGAGCAGTACTTC,TRBV11-2,TRBD2,-,14,TRBJ2-7
CASSPQGAPGYTF,TGTGCCAGTAGTCCACAGGGGGCGCCGGGCTACACCTTC,TRBV19,TRBD1,once,13,TRBJ1-2